This TCR beta chain was documented in a study of blood T cell repertoires in COVID-19. Study summary: T cells, B-cell-depleted T cells, or PBMCs provided the cDNA or gDNA that served as material.

Profiling relied on immunoSEQ multiplex PCR, and the TCRdb table lists in-frame clones only, not all of them. Here the sample spans fewer than 110,000 clones, 70% to 90% being singletons. V was shortened by 5 bases and J by 13 bases, with 15 bases between the two germline ends. From germline, CDR1 is SGHRS and CDR2 YFSETQ. The CDR3 has 11 residues. V usage is TRBV5-1 and J usage is TRBJ1-2, with D hard to call. The material sequenced was peripheral blood. The receptor was derived from a woman in her sixties or seventies with acute or convalescent COVID-19. In nucleotides, the CDR3 is TGCGCCAGCAGGTCCCCAGGCGGAGGCACCTTC. Protein: CASRSPGGGTF.